These T cell receptor beta chains were read from a single sample in a study of cytomegalovirus exposure and HLA in healthy donors. TCRdb's copy holds only in-frame clones and misses some; the assay was immunoSEQ multiplex PCR. The repertoire holds 150,000 or so clones, with 85% to 90% as singletons. Sequencing was carried out using PBMCs. These TCRs come from a woman aged 25-40 years in good health and CMV-seropositive. Each CDR3 is given with its conserved first and last residue. The D gene is left open where the match is weak. Size is stated for part of the rows, as once, few or many counts, or as a class when the clone is expanded.

j_call v_call clone_size d_call cdr3_aa cdr3_nt
TRBJ2-7 TRBV20-1 NA TRBD2 CSAEGLAGRYF TGCAGTGCTGAGGGACTAGCGGGAAGGTACTTC
TRBJ2-2 TRBV9 few TRBD2 CASSAGTSGGLFF TGTGCCAGCAGCGCAGGGACTAGCGGGGGGCTGTTTTTT
TRBJ2-5 TRBV5-4 NA TRBD2 CASSLGRLAGEETQYF TGTGCCAGCAGCTTGGGTCGACTAGCGGGAGAAGAGACCCAGTACTTC
TRBJ1-1 TRBV27 NA NA CASSAVPSGLREEGTEAFF TGTGCCAGCAGCGCAGTCCCGTCGGGGTTGCGAGAGGAAGGGACTGAAGCTTTCTTT
TRBJ2-7 TRBV25-1 NA TRBD2 CASSQKRGGGNEQYF TGTGCCAGCAGTCAGAAGCGGGGGGGCGGGAACGAGCAGTACTTC
TRBJ2-5 TRBV2 once NA CASRARGAYQETQYF TGTGCCAGCAGGGCAAGAGGCGCGTACCAAGAGACCCAGTACTTC
TRBJ2-7 TRBV6-1 NA NA CASGDTISYEQYF TGTGCCAGCGGTGACACAATCTCCTACGAGCAGTACTTC
TRBJ2-7 TRBV6-5 NA TRBD2 CASSSTSGREQYF TGTGCCAGCAGTTCGACTAGCGGGAGGGAGCAGTACTTC
TRBJ2-3 TRBV19 NA NA CASSGQSTDTQYF TGTGCCAGTAGTGGACAGTCCACAGATACGCAGTATTTT
TRBJ1-1 TRBV28 NA TRBD1 CASSLRDRYSSFF TGTGCCAGCAGTTTAAGGGACAGGTATTCCTCTTTCTTT
TRBJ2-1 TRBV4-1 NA NA CASSGGGARDNEQFF TGCGCCAGCAGCGGAGGGGGGGCTCGGGACAATGAGCAGTTCTTC
TRBJ1-4 TRBV15 NA TRBD1 CATSRVSGGSGEKLFF TGTGCCACCAGCAGAGTTTCAGGGGGGAGCGGTGAAAAACTGTTTTTT
TRBJ2-2 TRBV10-1 NA TRBD2 CASSDPGTSVTGELFF TGCGCCAGCAGTGACCCCGGGACTAGCGTAACCGGGGAGCTGTTTTTT
TRBJ1-5 TRBV7-9 NA TRBD1 CASSSGQGLGPQHF TGTGCCAGCAGCTCCGGACAGGGACTTGGGCCCCAGCATTTT
TRBJ2-7 TRBV27 NA TRBD2 CASSTTGTTHEQYF TGTGCCAGCAGTACTACCGGGACTACCCACGAGCAGTACTTC
TRBJ1-2 TRBV6-4 NA TRBD1 CASSPGTGLNYGYTF TGTGCCAGCAGCCCCGGGACAGGGCTAAACTATGGCTACACCTTC
TRBJ1-4 TRBV15 NA NA CATSSRREGLGEKLFF TGTGCCACCAGCAGCCGAAGGGAGGGGTTGGGTGAAAAACTGTTTTTT
TRBJ1-2 TRBV19 NA TRBD1 CASSILPGQGNGYTF TGTGCCAGTAGTATTTTACCGGGACAGGGAAATGGCTACACCTTC
TRBJ1-5 TRBV28 NA NA CASNTNRQPQHF TGTGCCAGCAACACAAACCGTCAGCCCCAGCATTTT
TRBJ2-7 TRBV2 NA TRBD1 CASRPRGQGGSEQYF TGTGCCAGCAGGCCTAGGGGACAGGGAGGCAGCGAGCAGTACTTC
TRBJ1-2 TRBV19 once NA CASSIAGDIYGYTF TGTGCCAGTAGTATCGCAGGCGACATCTATGGCTACACCTTC
TRBJ1-4 TRBV5-1 NA TRBD1 CASSLTGTGKEKLFF TGCGCCAGCAGCTTGACCGGGACAGGGAAAGAAAAACTGTTTTTT